These T cell receptor beta chains were read from a single sample in a study of shared clonotypes between healthy human individuals. Sequencing used immunoSEQ multiplex PCR; TCRdb keeps in-frame clones, though not all of them. The sample has millions of clones; about 95% are singletons. The specimen was naive CD8+ T cells sorted from blood. Receptor source: a man between 18 and 29 years old in good health. Each CDR3 is given with its conserved first and last residue. D genes are given only for firm matches. The size of a clone is reported for some rows only, either as once, few or many, or as a class for expanded clones.

clone size	V gene	D gene	J gene	CDR3 length	CDR3 protein	CDR3 DNA
NA	TRBV5-1	TRBD1	TRBJ1-2	13	CASSQGRWESYTF	TGCGCCAGCTCACAGGGGCGGTGGGAAAGCTACACCTTC
NA	TRBV27	NA	TRBJ2-7	16	CASSPDWEVVAYEQYF	TGTGCCAGCAGTCCCGACTGGGAGGTAGTAGCCTACGAGCAGTACTTC
NA	TRBV13	NA	TRBJ2-7	16	CASSLSGGTVSYEQYF	TGTGCCAGCAGCTTAAGTGGGGGGACCGTCTCCTACGAGCAGTACTTC
NA	TRBV6-1	NA	TRBJ2-1	18	CASSEAQLLTSSYNEQFF	TGTGCCAGCAGTGAAGCGCAACTCCTGACCTCTTCCTACAATGAGCAGTTCTTC
NA	TRBV15	TRBD2	TRBJ2-3	12	CATSPGGRAQYF	TGTGCCACCAGCCCTGGCGGGAGGGCGCAGTATTTT
NA	TRBV27	NA	TRBJ1-6	15	CASSPLGGANSPLHF	TGTGCCAGCAGTCCCCTCGGGGGTGCGAATTCACCCCTCCACTTT
NA	TRBV5-6	NA	TRBJ1-5	14	CASSVGTLNQPQHF	TGTGCCAGCAGCGTCGGGACACTTAATCAGCCCCAGCATTTT
NA	TRBV7-9	NA	TRBJ1-1	14	CASSSRTDNTEAFF	TGTGCCAGCAGCTCTCGGACAGATAACACTGAAGCTTTCTTT
NA	TRBV2	TRBD1	TRBJ1-2	11	CASGTAYGYTF	TGTGCCAGCGGGACAGCCTATGGCTACACCTTC
NA	TRBV28	TRBD1	TRBJ1-2	17	CASSSTGQGPSNYGYTF	TGTGCCAGCAGTTCAACGGGACAGGGGCCCTCTAACTATGGCTACACCTTC
NA	TRBV6-6	NA	TRBJ1-2	15	CASSYLRDTSDGYTF	TGTGCCAGCAGTTACCTCCGGGACACATCGGATGGCTACACCTTC
NA	TRBV19	NA	TRBJ2-5	16	CASSNFGGLKQETQYF	TGTGCCAGTAGTAACTTCGGCGGGCTGAAGCAAGAGACCCAGTACTTC
NA	TRBV7-2	NA	TRBJ1-5	15	CASSPRSAGNQPQHF	TGTGCCAGCAGCCCCCGGTCGGCGGGCAATCAGCCCCAGCATTTT
NA	TRBV10-2	TRBD2	TRBJ2-2	18	CASTNELAGVGGTGELFF	TGCGCCAGCACCAACGAACTAGCGGGAGTTGGCGGCACCGGGGAGCTGTTTTTT
NA	TRBV27	NA	TRBJ2-1	14	CASSLGVAYNEQFF	TGTGCCAGCAGTTTAGGAGTTGCCTACAATGAGCAGTTCTTC
NA	TRBV29-1	NA	TRBJ1-2	15	CSVEGNRKANYGYTF	TGCAGCGTTGAAGGGAACAGGAAAGCTAACTATGGCTACACCTTC
NA	TRBV13	TRBD2	TRBJ2-5	16	CASSSSGAKYQETQYF	TGTGCCAGCAGCTCAAGCGGGGCGAAGTACCAAGAGACCCAGTACTTC
NA	TRBV7-8	NA	TRBJ2-5	12	CASSLGTETQYF	TGTGCCAGCAGCTTAGGAACGGAGACCCAGTACTTC
NA	TRBV6-1	TRBD1	TRBJ1-5	14	CASCETGMGQPQHF	TGTGCCAGCTGTGAGACAGGGATGGGGCAGCCCCAGCATTTT
once	TRBV2	NA	TRBJ2-7	13	CASSSPDTYEQYF	TGTGCCAGCAGTTCCCCGGACACATACGAGCAGTACTTC
NA	TRBV5-1	NA	TRBJ1-2	14	CASSLDRANYGYTF	TGCGCCAGCAGCTTGGACAGAGCTAACTATGGCTACACCTTC
NA	TRBV29-1	NA	TRBJ1-2	12	CSVGGADYGYTF	TGCAGCGTTGGGGGGGCGGACTATGGCTACACCTTC
NA	TRBV4-1	NA	TRBJ2-7	15	CASSHRKGVSYEQYF	TGCGCCAGCAGCCACCGGAAAGGGGTCTCCTACGAGCAGTACTTC
NA	TRBV5-1	NA	TRBJ2-2	14	CASSLLPGAGELFF	TGCGCCAGCAGCTTGTTACCAGGGGCCGGGGAGCTGTTTTTT
NA	TRBV6-5	TRBD2	TRBJ2-2	15	CASSYPTGGPGELFF	TGTGCCAGCAGTTACCCAACGGGAGGTCCCGGGGAGCTGTTTTTT
NA	TRBV5-1	NA	TRBJ2-7	12	CASSLVFGEQYF	TGCGCCAGCAGCTTGGTTTTCGGGGAGCAGTACTTC
once	TRBV7-6	NA	TRBJ2-2	15	CASSPGPGDTGELFF	TGTGCCAGCAGCCCAGGGCCAGGGGACACCGGGGAGCTGTTTTTT
once	TRBV18	TRBD1	TRBJ2-1	16	CASSPLDRGPPNEQFF	TGTGCCAGCTCACCACTCGACAGGGGGCCTCCCAATGAGCAGTTCTTC
NA	TRBV10-3	TRBD1	TRBJ2-3	15	CAISEDRVITDTQYF	TGTGCCATCAGTGAGGACAGGGTAATAACAGATACGCAGTATTTT
NA	TRBV7-8	NA	TRBJ2-2	15	CASRAGTSNTGELFF	TGTGCCAGCAGAGCCGGGACCTCGAACACCGGGGAGCTGTTTTTT
NA	TRBV5-6	NA	TRBJ1-2	15	CASSLDPGVRYGYTF	TGTGCCAGCAGCTTGGATCCAGGGGTCCGCTATGGCTACACCTTC
once	TRBV11-2	NA	TRBJ2-2	11	CASSPPGELFF	TGTGCCAGCAGTCCTCCCGGGGAGCTGTTTTTT
NA	TRBV11-2	NA	TRBJ1-1	12	CASSLVGDKAFF	TGTGCCAGCAGCTTAGTGGGGGACAAAGCTTTCTTT
NA	TRBV5-6	NA	TRBJ1-5	14	CASSFGEPNQPQHF	TGTGCCAGCAGCTTTGGTGAGCCAAATCAGCCCCAGCATTTT
NA	TRBV13	NA	TRBJ2-3	15	CASSFEGGETDTQYF	TGTGCCAGCAGCTTCGAGGGGGGAGAAACAGATACGCAGTATTTT
NA	TRBV12-5	NA	TRBJ1-3	14	CASGLSGLGNTIYF	TGTGCTAGTGGTTTGTCGGGACTCGGGAACACCATATATTTT
NA	TRBV7-8	TRBD2	TRBJ2-1	16	CASSSALAGVQNEQFF	TGTGCCAGCAGCTCAGCCCTAGCGGGAGTACAGAATGAGCAGTTCTTC
NA	TRBV7-3	NA	TRBJ2-3	16	CASSLTSPASTDTQYF	TGTGCCAGCAGCTTGACTAGTCCTGCTAGCACAGATACGCAGTATTTT
NA	TRBV6-5	NA	TRBJ2-1	13	CASSIRVNNEQFF	TGTGCCAGCAGTATAAGGGTAAACAATGAGCAGTTCTTC
NA	TRBV11-2	NA	TRBJ2-5	15	CASSLVRGAGETQYF	TGTGCCAGCAGCTTAGTTCGCGGGGCCGGAGAGACCCAGTACTTC
NA	TRBV5-1	TRBD1	TRBJ2-7	14	CASSPGTAAREQYF	TGCGCCAGCAGTCCCGGGACAGCGGCACGAGAGCAGTACTTC
NA	TRBV10-3	NA	TRBJ2-7	9	CATYYEQYF	TGTGCCACCTACTACGAGCAGTACTTC
NA	TRBV27	TRBD2	TRBJ2-5	14	CASSLGTSYETQYF	TGTGCCAGCAGTTTAGGGACTAGTTACGAGACCCAGTACTTC
once	TRBV4-1	NA	TRBJ2-5	14	CASSQQYAQETQYF	TGCGCCAGCAGCCAACAGTACGCCCAAGAGACCCAGTACTTC
NA	TRBV5-8	NA	TRBJ2-1	15	CASSLRQSSYNEQFF	TGTGCCAGCAGCTTACGACAGAGCTCCTACAATGAGCAGTTCTTC
NA	TRBV27	TRBD2	TRBJ2-7	17	CASRSFNMGGGAQEQYF	TGTGCCAGCAGAAGTTTTAATATGGGCGGGGGGGCTCAAGAGCAGTACTTC
once	TRBV19	TRBD1	TRBJ2-2	15	CASSSPQGDTGELFF	TGTGCCAGTAGCAGCCCCCAGGGGGACACCGGGGAGCTGTTTTTT
NA	TRBV4-1	TRBD2	TRBJ2-1	15	CASSQELAEYNEQFF	TGCGCCAGCAGCCAAGAACTAGCGGAATACAATGAGCAGTTCTTC
NA	TRBV6-6	TRBD2	TRBJ2-3	15	CASSYPTSGTDTQYF	TGTGCCAGCAGTTACCCGACTAGCGGCACAGATACGCAGTATTTT
NA	TRBV5-1	NA	TRBJ2-2	14	CASSLITGTGELFF	TGCGCCAGCAGCTTGATCACAGGGACCGGGGAGCTGTTTTTT
NA	TRBV6-5	TRBD1	TRBJ2-1	16	CASSSRTGGTYNEQFF	TGTGCCAGCAGTTCCCGGACAGGGGGAACCTACAATGAGCAGTTCTTC
NA	TRBV30	TRBD2	TRBJ2-5	15	CAWSPGTSGRETQYF	TGTGCCTGGAGCCCCGGGACTAGCGGGAGGGAGACCCAGTACTTC
NA	TRBV18	TRBD1	TRBJ2-7	15	CASSPPETGGGEQYF	TGTGCCAGCTCACCACCCGAGACAGGGGGCGGCGAGCAGTACTTC
NA	TRBV7-6	NA	TRBJ2-5	14	CASSFLDSQETQYF	TGTGCCAGCAGCTTCCTGGACAGTCAAGAGACCCAGTACTTC
once	TRBV5-4	TRBD1	TRBJ1-1	13	CASSTDRGTEAFF	TGTGCCAGCAGCACAGACAGGGGGACTGAAGCTTTCTTT
once	TRBV21-1	NA	TRBJ1-2	17	CASMWPGLGPIKGGYTF	TGTGCCAGCATGTGGCCGGGCCTGGGGCCCATTAAGGGCGGCTACACCTTC
NA	TRBV5-6	TRBD2	TRBJ2-2	17	CASSPEGLAGDTGELFF	TGTGCCAGCAGCCCCGAGGGACTAGCGGGGGACACCGGGGAGCTGTTTTTT